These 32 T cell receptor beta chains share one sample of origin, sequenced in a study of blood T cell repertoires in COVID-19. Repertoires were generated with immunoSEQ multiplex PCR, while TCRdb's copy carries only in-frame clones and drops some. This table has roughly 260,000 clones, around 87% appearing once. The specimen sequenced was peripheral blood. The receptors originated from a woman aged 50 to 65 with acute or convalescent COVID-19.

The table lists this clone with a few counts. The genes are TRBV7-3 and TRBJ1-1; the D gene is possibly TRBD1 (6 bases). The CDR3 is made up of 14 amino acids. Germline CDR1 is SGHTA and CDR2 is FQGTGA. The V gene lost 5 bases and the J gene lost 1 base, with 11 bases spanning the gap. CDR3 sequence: CASSARQANTEAFF. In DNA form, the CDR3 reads TGTGCCAGCAGCGCCCGACAGGCGAACACTGAAGCTTTCTTT.

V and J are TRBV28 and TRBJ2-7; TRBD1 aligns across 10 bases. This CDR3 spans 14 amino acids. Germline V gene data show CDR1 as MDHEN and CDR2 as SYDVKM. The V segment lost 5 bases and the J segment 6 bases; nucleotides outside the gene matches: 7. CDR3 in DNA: TGTGCCAGCAGTCCCCCGGACAGGGGGGGCGAGCAGTACTTC. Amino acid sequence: CASSPPDRGGEQYF.

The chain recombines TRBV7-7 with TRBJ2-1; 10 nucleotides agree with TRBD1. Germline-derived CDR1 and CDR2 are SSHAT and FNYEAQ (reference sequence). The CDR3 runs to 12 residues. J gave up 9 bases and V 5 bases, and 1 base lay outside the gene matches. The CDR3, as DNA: TGTGCCAGCAGCCGGGACAGGGGTGAGCAGTTCTTC. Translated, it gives CASSRDRGEQFF.

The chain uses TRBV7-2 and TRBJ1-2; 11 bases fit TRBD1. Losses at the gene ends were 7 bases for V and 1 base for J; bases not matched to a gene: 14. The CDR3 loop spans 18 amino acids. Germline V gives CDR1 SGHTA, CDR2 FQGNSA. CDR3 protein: CASTQRTGGRGSNYGYTF. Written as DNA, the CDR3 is TGTGCCAGCACCCAAAGGACAGGGGGCCGGGGGAGTAACTATGGCTACACCTTC.

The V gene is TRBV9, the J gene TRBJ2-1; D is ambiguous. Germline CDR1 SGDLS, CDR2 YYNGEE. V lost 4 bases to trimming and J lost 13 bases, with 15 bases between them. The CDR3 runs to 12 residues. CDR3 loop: CASSSTPSVQFF. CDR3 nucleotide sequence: TGTGCCAGCAGCTCGACTCCAAGTGTACAGTTCTTC. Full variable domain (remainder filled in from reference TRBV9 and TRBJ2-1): DSGVTQTPKHLITATGQRVTLRCSPRSGDLSVYWYQQSLDQGLQFLIQYYNGEERAKGNILERFSAQQFPDLHSELNLSSLELGDSALYFCASSSTPSVQFFGPGTRLTVL.

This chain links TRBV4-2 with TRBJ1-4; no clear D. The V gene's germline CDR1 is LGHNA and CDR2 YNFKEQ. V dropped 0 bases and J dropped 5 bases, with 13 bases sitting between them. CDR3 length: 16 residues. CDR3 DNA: TGTGCCAGCAGCCAAGATCCGGGGAATCTAAATGAAAAACTGTTTTTT. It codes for CASSQDPGNLNEKLFF.

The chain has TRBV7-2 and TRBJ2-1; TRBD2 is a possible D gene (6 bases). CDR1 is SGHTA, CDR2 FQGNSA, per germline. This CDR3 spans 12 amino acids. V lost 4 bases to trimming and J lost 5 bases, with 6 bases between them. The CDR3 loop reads CASSWGDNEQFF. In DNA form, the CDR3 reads TGTGCCAGCAGCTGGGGGGACAATGAGCAGTTCTTC.

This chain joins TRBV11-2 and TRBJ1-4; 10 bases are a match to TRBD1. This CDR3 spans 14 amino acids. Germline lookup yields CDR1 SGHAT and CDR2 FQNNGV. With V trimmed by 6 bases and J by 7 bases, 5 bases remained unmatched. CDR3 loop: CASRRDRGLEKLFF. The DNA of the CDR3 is TGTGCCAGCAGGAGGGACAGGGGCCTTGAAAAACTGTTTTTT.

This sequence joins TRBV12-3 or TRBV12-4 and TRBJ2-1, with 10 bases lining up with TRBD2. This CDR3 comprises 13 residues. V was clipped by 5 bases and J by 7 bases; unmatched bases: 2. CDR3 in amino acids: CASSGTSENEQFF. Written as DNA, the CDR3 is TGTGCCAGCAGTGGGACTAGCGAGAATGAGCAGTTCTTC.

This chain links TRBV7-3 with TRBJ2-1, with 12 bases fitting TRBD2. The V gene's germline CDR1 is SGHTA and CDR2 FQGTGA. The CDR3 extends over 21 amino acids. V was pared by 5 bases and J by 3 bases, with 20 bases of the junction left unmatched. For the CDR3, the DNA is TGTGCCAGCAGCACCCTATACGGTCGACTAGCGGGAGCCCGAAACTACAATGAGCAGTTCTTC. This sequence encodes CASSTLYGRLAGARNYNEQFF.

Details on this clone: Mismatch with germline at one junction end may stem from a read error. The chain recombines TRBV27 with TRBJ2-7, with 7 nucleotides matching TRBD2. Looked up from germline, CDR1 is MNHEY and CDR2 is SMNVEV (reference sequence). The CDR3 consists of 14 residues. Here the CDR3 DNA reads TGTGCCAGCACTTTATCCTGGCAGGGAGGGGAGCAGTACTTC. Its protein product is CASTLSWQGGEQYF.

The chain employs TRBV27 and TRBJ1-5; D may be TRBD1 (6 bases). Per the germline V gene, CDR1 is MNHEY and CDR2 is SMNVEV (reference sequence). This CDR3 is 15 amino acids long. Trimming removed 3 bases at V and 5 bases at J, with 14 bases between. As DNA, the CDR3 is TGTGCCAGCAGTTTGGGCAGGGGAGGGGATCAGCCCCAGCATTTT. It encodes CASSLGRGGDQPQHF.

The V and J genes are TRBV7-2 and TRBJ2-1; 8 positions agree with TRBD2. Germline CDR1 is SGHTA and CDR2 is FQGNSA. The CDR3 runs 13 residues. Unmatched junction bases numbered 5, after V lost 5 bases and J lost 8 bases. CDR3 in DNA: TGTGCCAGCAGCATGGGACTAGGGTATGAGCAGTTCTTC. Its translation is CASSMGLGYEQFF.

CDR3 bases: TGCGCCAGCAGCTTTACCGGGACAGGGGCCTACATGAACACTGAAGCTTTCTTT. Translating it yields CASSFTGTGAYMNTEAFF. The gene calls are TRBV5-1 and TRBJ1-1, with TRBD1 identical over 10 bases. The CDR3 consists of 18 residues. The germline V gene encodes CDR1 SGHRS and CDR2 YFSETQ. V lost 2 bases and J lost 0; bases outside the gene matches: 10. Full variable domain (missing parts from reference TRBV5-1 and TRBJ1-1): KAGVTQTPRYLIKTRGQQVTLSCSPISGHRSVSWYQQTPGQGLQFLFEYFSETQRNKGNFPGRFSGRQFSNSRSEMNVSTLELGDSALYLCASSFTGTGAYMNTEAFFGQGTRLTVV.

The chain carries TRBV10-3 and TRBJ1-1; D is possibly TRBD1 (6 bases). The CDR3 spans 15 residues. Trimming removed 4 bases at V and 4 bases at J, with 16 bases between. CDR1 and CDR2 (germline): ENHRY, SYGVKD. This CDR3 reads CAISGGGPMSTEAFF. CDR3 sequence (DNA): TGTGCCATCAGTGGGGGGGGGCCGATGAGCACTGAAGCTTTCTTT.

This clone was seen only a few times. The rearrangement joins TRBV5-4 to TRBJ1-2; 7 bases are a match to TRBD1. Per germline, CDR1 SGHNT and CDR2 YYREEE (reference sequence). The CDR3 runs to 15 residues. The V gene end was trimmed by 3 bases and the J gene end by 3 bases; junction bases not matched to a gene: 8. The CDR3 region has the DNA TGTGCCAGCAGCTATACAGGGGTGATGGACTATGGCTACACCTTC. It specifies CASSYTGVMDYGYTF. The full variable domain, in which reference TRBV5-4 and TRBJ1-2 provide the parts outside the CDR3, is ETGVTQSPTHLIKTRGQQVTLRCSSQSGHNTVSWYQQALGQGPQFIFQYYREEENGRGNFPPRFSGLQFPNYSSELNVNALELDDSALYLCASSYTGVMDYGYTFGSGTRLTVV.

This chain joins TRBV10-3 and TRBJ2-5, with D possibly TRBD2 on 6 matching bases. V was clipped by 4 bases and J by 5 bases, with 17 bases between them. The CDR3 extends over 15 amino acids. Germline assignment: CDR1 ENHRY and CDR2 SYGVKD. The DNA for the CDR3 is TGTGCCATCAGTGCTGTAAAAGGGAGGTGGGAGACCCAGTACTTC. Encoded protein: CAISAVKGRWETQYF.

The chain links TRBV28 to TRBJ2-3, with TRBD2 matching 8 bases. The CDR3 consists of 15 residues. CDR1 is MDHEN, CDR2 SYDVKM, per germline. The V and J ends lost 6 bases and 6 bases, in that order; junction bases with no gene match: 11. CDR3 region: CASSTPNSGADTQYF. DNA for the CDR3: TGTGCCAGCAGCACTCCGAATAGCGGGGCGGATACGCAGTATTTT. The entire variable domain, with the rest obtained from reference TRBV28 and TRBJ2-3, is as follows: DVKVTQSSRYLVKRTGEKVFLECVQDMDHENMFWYRQDPGLGLRLIYFSYDVKMKEKGDIPEGYSVSREKKERFSLILESASTNQTSMYLCASSTPNSGADTQYFGPGTRLTVL.

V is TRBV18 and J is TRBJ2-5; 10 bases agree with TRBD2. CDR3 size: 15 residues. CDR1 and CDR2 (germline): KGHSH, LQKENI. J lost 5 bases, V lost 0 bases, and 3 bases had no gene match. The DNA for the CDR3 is TGTGCCAGCTCACCACCGCTAGCGGGAGTTGAGACCCAGTACTTC. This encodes CASSPPLAGVETQYF.

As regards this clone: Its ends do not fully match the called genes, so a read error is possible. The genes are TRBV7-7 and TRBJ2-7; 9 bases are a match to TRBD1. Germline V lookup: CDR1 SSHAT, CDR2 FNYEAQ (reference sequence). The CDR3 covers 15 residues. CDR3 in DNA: TGTGCTAGCAGCTTAGGACAGGGGATTACCTACGAGCAGTACTTC. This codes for CASSLGQGITYEQYF.

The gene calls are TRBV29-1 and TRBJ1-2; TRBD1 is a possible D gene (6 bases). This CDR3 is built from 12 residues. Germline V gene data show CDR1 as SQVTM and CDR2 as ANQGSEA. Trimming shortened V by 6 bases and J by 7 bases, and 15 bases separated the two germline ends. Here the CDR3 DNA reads TGCAGCGTCGAGAACAGGGTTCGTGGCTACACCTTC. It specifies CSVENRVRGYTF.

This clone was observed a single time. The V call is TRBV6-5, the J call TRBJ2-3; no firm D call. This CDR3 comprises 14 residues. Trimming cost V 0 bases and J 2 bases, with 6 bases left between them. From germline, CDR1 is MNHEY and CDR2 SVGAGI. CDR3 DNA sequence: TGTGCCAGCAGTTACTCATCCTCCACAGATACGCAGTATTTT. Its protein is CASSYSSSTDTQYF.

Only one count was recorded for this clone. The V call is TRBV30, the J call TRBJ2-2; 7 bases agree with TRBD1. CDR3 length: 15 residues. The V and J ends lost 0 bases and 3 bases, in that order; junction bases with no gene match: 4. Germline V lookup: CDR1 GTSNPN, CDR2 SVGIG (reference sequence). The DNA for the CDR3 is TGTGCCTGGAGTGTAAGGGACAGATACACCGGGGAGCTGTTTTTT. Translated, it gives CAWSVRDRYTGELFF. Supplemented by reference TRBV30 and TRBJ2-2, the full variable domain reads SQTIHQWPATLVQPVGSPLSLECTVEGTSNPNLYWYRQAAGRGLQLLFYSVGIGQISSEVPQNLSASRPQDRQFILSSKKLLLSDSGFYLCAWSVRDRYTGELFFGEGSRLTVL.

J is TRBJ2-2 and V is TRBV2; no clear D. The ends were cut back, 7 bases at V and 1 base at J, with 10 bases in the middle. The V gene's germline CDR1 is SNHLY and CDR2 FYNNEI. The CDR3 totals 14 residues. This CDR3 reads CASMGQMNTGELFF. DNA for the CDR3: TGTGCCAGCATGGGCCAAATGAACACCGGGGAGCTGTTTTTT.

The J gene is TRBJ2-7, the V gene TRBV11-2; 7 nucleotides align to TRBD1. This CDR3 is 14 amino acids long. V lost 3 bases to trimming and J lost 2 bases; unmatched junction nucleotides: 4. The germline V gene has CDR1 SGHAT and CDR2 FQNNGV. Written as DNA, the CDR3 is TGTGCCAGCAGCTTGGCAGGGGGAACCTACGAGCAGTACTTC. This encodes CASSLAGGTYEQYF.

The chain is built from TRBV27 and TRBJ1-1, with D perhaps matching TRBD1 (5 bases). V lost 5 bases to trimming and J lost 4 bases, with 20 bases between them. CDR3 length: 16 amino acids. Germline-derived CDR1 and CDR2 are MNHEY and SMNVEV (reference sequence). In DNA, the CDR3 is TGTGCCAGCAGTCCCCCGGCCCACCAGGGAAGCACTGAAGCTTTCTTT. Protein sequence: CASSPPAHQGSTEAFF.

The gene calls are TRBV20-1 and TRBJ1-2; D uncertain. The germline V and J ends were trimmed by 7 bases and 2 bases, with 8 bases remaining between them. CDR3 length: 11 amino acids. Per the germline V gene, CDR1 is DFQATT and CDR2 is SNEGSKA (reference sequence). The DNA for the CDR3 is TGCAGTGTGGGAGTAAACTATGGCTACACCTTC. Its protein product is CSVGVNYGYTF.

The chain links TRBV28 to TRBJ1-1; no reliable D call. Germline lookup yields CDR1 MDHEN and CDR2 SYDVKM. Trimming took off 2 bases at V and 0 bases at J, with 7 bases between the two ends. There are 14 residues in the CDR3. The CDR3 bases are TGTGCCAGCAGTTTAGGCAGGATGAACACTGAAGCTTTCTTT. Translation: CASSLGRMNTEAFF.

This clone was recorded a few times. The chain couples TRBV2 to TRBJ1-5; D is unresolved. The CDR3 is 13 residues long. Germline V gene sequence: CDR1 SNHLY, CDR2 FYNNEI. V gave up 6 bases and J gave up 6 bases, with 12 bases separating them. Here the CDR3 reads CASRLVVGQPQHF. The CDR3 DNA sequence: TGTGCCAGCAGACTAGTGGTGGGTCAGCCCCAGCATTTT.

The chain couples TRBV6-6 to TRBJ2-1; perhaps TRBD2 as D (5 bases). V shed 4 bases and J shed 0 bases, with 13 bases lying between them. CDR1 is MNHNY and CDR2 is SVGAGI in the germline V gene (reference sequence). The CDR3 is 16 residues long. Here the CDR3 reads CASSSTGSTSYNEQFF. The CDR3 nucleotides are TGTGCCAGCAGTTCAACGGGATCCACCTCCTACAATGAGCAGTTCTTC.

CDR3 region: CASSPGQGAGKGNYGYTF. The CDR3 nucleotides are TGTGCCAGCAGCCCGGGACAGGGGGCGGGGAAGGGTAACTATGGCTACACCTTC. This chain uses TRBV7-8 with TRBJ1-2, with TRBD1 identical over 12 bases. Germline CDR1 is SGHVS and CDR2 is FQNEAQ. The CDR3 sequence is 18 residues long. With 5 bases clipped from V and 1 base from J, the junction kept 11 bases outside the gene matches.

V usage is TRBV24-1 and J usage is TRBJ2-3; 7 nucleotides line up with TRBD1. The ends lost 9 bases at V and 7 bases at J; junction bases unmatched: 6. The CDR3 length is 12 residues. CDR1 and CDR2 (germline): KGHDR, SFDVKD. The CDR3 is CATGDRSNTQYF. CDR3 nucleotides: TGTGCCACCGGGGACAGAAGTAATACGCAGTATTTT.